This is a list of T cell receptor beta chains from one sample in a study of shared clonotypes between healthy human individuals. The data were produced by immunoSEQ multiplex PCR, yet TCRdb's version contains in-frame clones alone and is incomplete. Among approximately 2.5 million clones listed, 80% to 95% were seen once. The sequenced sample was naive CD4+ T cells from PBMCs. These receptor sequences come from a man between 18 and 35 years old in good health. Some clones in this sample may be carry-over from other donors' samples. The CDR3 runs from the conserved cysteine through the conserved F or W. A D gene is named only where the DNA matches it firmly. Size is omitted from some rows. Given values are once, few, many or a class for expanded clones.

clone size	D gene	V gene	J gene	CDR3 DNA	CDR3 protein
-	TRBD2	TRBV6-5	TRBJ2-1	TGTGCCAGCACTTCGGGGTACCCGGGGGGTGAGCAGTTCTTC	CASTSGYPGGEQFF
-	TRBD1	TRBV7-9	TRBJ1-1	TGTGCCAGCAGCTTATCGCCAGGGGGCTTAGAAACTGAAGCTTTCTTT	CASSLSPGGLETEAFF
-	TRBD1	TRBV5-1	TRBJ1-1	TGCGCCAGCAGCGAGGGACAGAGCAATGAAGCTTTCTTT	CASSEGQSNEAFF
-	-	TRBV4-2	TRBJ2-3	TGTGCCAGCAGCCAAGAAAAAGGAACTTCCTACACAGATACGCAGTATTTT	CASSQEKGTSYTDTQYF
few	-	TRBV10-3	TRBJ1-1	TGTGCCATCAGTGATTACGGCCCGAACACTGAAGCTTTCTTT	CAISDYGPNTEAFF
-	TRBD2	TRBV6-6	TRBJ2-7	TGTGCCAGCAGTTACGAGACTAGCGGACCCTACGAGCAGTACTTC	CASSYETSGPYEQYF
-	-	TRBV4-1	TRBJ2-7	TGCGCCAGCAGCCAACTCACCGGGCACGAGCAGTACTTC	CASSQLTGHEQYF
-	TRBD1	TRBV4-2	TRBJ1-5	TGTGCCAGCAGCCAGGGAGCAGGGGGCGGCAATCAGCCCCAGCATTTT	CASSQGAGGGNQPQHF
-	TRBD1	TRBV5-1	TRBJ1-2	TGCGCCAGCAGCTTGGGGGACAGAGTTAACTATGGCTACACCTTC	CASSLGDRVNYGYTF
-	-	TRBV19	TRBJ1-2	TGTGCCAGTAGTCCGGACAAGGTAATCTATGGCTACACCTTC	CASSPDKVIYGYTF
-	-	TRBV5-4	TRBJ2-1	TGTGCCAGCAGCTTATGGTTCAGCAATGAGCAGTTCTTC	CASSLWFSNEQFF
-	TRBD2	TRBV27	TRBJ2-5	TGTGCCTCCTCCCTAGGGGGAGCGGGAGGTCGGGAGACCCAGTACTTC	CASSLGGAGGRETQYF
-	TRBD2	TRBV27	TRBJ2-4	TGTGCCAGCAGTTCAAGACTAGCGGTACTAGCCAAAAACATTCAGTACTTC	CASSSRLAVLAKNIQYF
-	-	TRBV2	TRBJ1-5	TGTGCCAGCAGAGGACGGCACAATCAGCCCCAGCATTTT	CASRGRHNQPQHF
-	-	TRBV5-1	TRBJ2-3	TGCGCCAGCAGCCTAAGTACGGGACTCCCGGATACGCAGTATTTT	CASSLSTGLPDTQYF
-	TRBD1	TRBV29-1	TRBJ2-7	TGCAGCGTAGGGACAGTAGAGACCTACGAGCAGTACTTC	CSVGTVETYEQYF
-	-	TRBV7-2	TRBJ2-4	TGTGCCAGCAGCTTAGTTCTGGGGAACATTCAGTACTTC	CASSLVLGNIQYF
-	TRBD2	TRBV27	TRBJ2-7	TGTGCCAGCAGTTTAGGGAGGGGCTGGACCTACGAGCAGTACTTC	CASSLGRGWTYEQYF
-	TRBD2	TRBV7-8	TRBJ2-1	TGTGCCAGCACCCGATCCGGGACTAGCGCGAGCTCCTACAATGAGCAGTTCTTC	CASTRSGTSASSYNEQFF
-	TRBD1	TRBV2	TRBJ1-5	TGTGCCACCTCGGGACAGGGGGTGCAGCATTTT	CATSGQGVQHF
once	-	TRBV7-8	TRBJ1-3	TGTGCCAGCAGCTCGTTCATAGGACCGAGCTCTGGAAACACCATATATTTT	CASSSFIGPSSGNTIYF
-	-	TRBV19	TRBJ2-1	TGTGCCAGTAGTATCAGTATGTATGAGCAGTTCTTC	CASSISMYEQFF
-	-	TRBV5-4	TRBJ2-3	TGTGCCAGCAGCGAAAAGCGGGCAGATACGCAGTATTTT	CASSEKRADTQYF
-	TRBD1	TRBV9	TRBJ1-5	TGTGCCAGCAGCGGCACAACAGGGGGGTATCAGCCCCAGCATTTT	CASSGTTGGYQPQHF
-	-	TRBV4-1	TRBJ2-1	TGCGCCAGCAGCCGGGATGCTGCTAGCGTTATTTACAATGAGCAGTTCTTC	CASSRDAASVIYNEQFF
-	-	TRBV28	TRBJ2-7	TGTGCCAGCAGCCCCCTCGGCGTCTCCTACGAGCAGTACTTC	CASSPLGVSYEQYF
-	TRBD2	TRBV27	TRBJ2-1	TGTGCCAGCAGTTCGGGGGGTGAGCAGTTCTTC	CASSSGGEQFF
-	-	TRBV5-6	TRBJ2-3	TGTGCCAGCAGCTTTACCAGGACAGATACGCAGTATTTT	CASSFTRTDTQYF
once	-	TRBV7-2	TRBJ2-7	TGTGCCAGCAGCCGGACCCTCACCTACGAGCAGTACTTC	CASSRTLTYEQYF
-	-	TRBV28	TRBJ2-2	TGTGCCAGCAGTTTATACGGACCAGGTACCGGGGAGCTGTTTTTT	CASSLYGPGTGELFF
-	TRBD1	TRBV6-5	TRBJ1-1	TGTGCCAGCAGTTACGGACAGGGTCGGAACACTGAAGCTTTCTTT	CASSYGQGRNTEAFF
-	-	TRBV28	TRBJ2-7	TGTGCCAGCAGCCCCGACCCCAGGGGCCTAGCCTACGAGCAGTACTTC	CASSPDPRGLAYEQYF
-	-	TRBV7-9	TRBJ2-6	TGTGCCGGGGGGAGGATACCCTCTGGGGCCAACGTCCTGACTTTC	CAGGRIPSGANVLTF
-	-	TRBV2	TRBJ1-5	TGTGCCAGCAGTGACAAGGGAATAAGCAATCAGCCCCAGCATTTT	CASSDKGISNQPQHF
-	TRBD1	TRBV6-1	TRBJ1-5	TGTGCCAGCAGTGAAGGGGACAGGGTTGGGCAGCCCCAGCATTTT	CASSEGDRVGQPQHF
-	-	TRBV28	TRBJ2-5	TGTGCCAGCAGTTTAGGGGCATCTCCTGGGGCCCAGTACTTC	CASSLGASPGAQYF
-	-	TRBV9	TRBJ2-2	TGTGCCAGCAGCCCCCGGTTTGGCGGGGAGCTGTTTTTT	CASSPRFGGELFF
-	TRBD1	TRBV7-3	TRBJ1-2	TGTGCCAGCAGCTTAATGGGACAGGGGGCCGGCTACACCTTC	CASSLMGQGAGYTF
-	-	TRBV7-2	TRBJ2-7	TGTGCCAGCAGCTTAGGGGCAGAACTCTCCTACGAGCAGTACTTC	CASSLGAELSYEQYF
-	TRBD2	TRBV10-3	TRBJ2-7	TGTGCCACCCAAGAGCCTAGCGGATTAACCTACGAGCAGTACTTC	CATQEPSGLTYEQYF
-	-	TRBV7-2	TRBJ2-6	TGTGCCAGCAGCCCCGCCCATCATTCCTTCTCTGGGGCCAACGTCCTGACTTTC	CASSPAHHSFSGANVLTF
-	TRBD1	TRBV28	TRBJ1-1	TGTGCCGGACAAGAGGGGGCAAACACTGAAGCTTTCTTT	CAGQEGANTEAFF
few	-	TRBV19	TRBJ1-1	TGTGCCAGTAGTATAGGGGACCGTTCCCTTGAAGCTTTCTTT	CASSIGDRSLEAFF
-	-	TRBV11-2	TRBJ2-2	TGTGCCAGCGGGGGGAGGTACAACACCGGGGAGCTGTTTTTT	CASGGRYNTGELFF
once	-	TRBV28	TRBJ2-7	TGTGCCAGCAGTCCCGGGACAACGTGGGGCGAGCAGTACTTC	CASSPGTTWGEQYF
once	TRBD1	TRBV5-1	TRBJ2-1	TGCGCCAGCAGCTTGGGCGGGACAGGTACCCACAATGAGCAGTTCTTC	CASSLGGTGTHNEQFF
-	-	TRBV20-1	TRBJ2-7	TGCAGTGCCGACATATCCTACGAGCAGTACTTC	CSADISYEQYF
-	-	TRBV6-1	TRBJ1-1	TGTGCCAGTGAGCCCCTTGAATTGAACACTGAAGCTTTCTTT	CASEPLELNTEAFF
-	TRBD1	TRBV6-1	TRBJ2-3	TGTGCCAGCAGTCCGACAGGGGCAGATACGCAGTATTTT	CASSPTGADTQYF
-	-	TRBV18	TRBJ1-3	TGTGCCAGCTCACCCGGGTTCCCAGCTGGAAACACCATATATTTT	CASSPGFPAGNTIYF
-	-	TRBV28	TRBJ1-2	TGTGCCAGCAGTCCGATTTTCCCCCTGGTGACTGACTATGGCTACACCTTC	CASSPIFPLVTDYGYTF
-	-	TRBV5-1	TRBJ1-1	TGCGCCAGCAGCTTCGACCTACGGCACACTGAAGCTTTCTTT	CASSFDLRHTEAFF
-	-	TRBV28	TRBJ2-3	TGTGCCAGCAGTCTGCCGGTCAGGCGGGATACGCAGTATTTT	CASSLPVRRDTQYF
-	TRBD1	TRBV2	TRBJ1-2	TGTGCCAGCCAACCGGGACAGGACTATGGCTACACCTTC	CASQPGQDYGYTF
-	-	TRBV2	TRBJ2-7	TGTGCCAGCAGAGGGACGGAGCGCGTCTACGAGCAGTACTTC	CASRGTERVYEQYF
-	TRBD1	TRBV29-1	TRBJ2-5	TGCAGCGTTGCCGGACAGGGGAAAGAGACCCAGTACTTC	CSVAGQGKETQYF
-	-	TRBV10-3	TRBJ1-1	TGTGCCATCAGGAACAGGACAGAAACTGAAGCTTTCTTT	CAIRNRTETEAFF
-	TRBD2	TRBV5-1	TRBJ2-3	TGCGCCAGCGCCCCTCGGACTAGACCCGGAGGGGCAGATACGCAGTATTTT	CASAPRTRPGGADTQYF
-	TRBD1	TRBV5-1	TRBJ1-1	TGCGCCAGCAGGTCCCAACAGGGGGACACTGAAGCTTTCTTT	CASRSQQGDTEAFF